The source of this T cell receptor beta chain is a study of technical replicates of blood from a few donors. The CDR3 length is 17 residues. Trimming took off 3 bases at V and 1 base at J, with 18 bases between the two ends. Germline-derived CDR1 and CDR2 are SEHNR and FQNEAQ (reference sequence). Assay used: immunoSEQ multiplex PCR; TCRdb lists only in-frame clones, some missing. The sample carries 55,000 to 80,000 clones, roughly 93% recorded once. The receptor was derived from a human donor in good health. This chain uses TRBV7-9 with TRBJ1-1; D perhaps matches TRBD1 (5 bases). Material for sequencing was T cells isolated from PBMCs. The CDR3, as DNA: TGTGCCAGCAGCTTTCCGTGGTTAGACAGCAAGAACACTGAAGCTTTCTTT. This gives the protein CASSFPWLDSKNTEAFF.